This TCR beta chain was retrieved from a study of blood T cell repertoires in COVID-19. Overall study: The United States, Italy and Spain were the sources of the acute and convalescent COVID-19 samples. In each case, the material was cDNA or gDNA derived from T cells, B-cell-depleted T cells, or PBMCs.

In the original analysis: Amplification from reference gene primers served as the basis for estimated nucleated cell counts. TCRdb keeps only in-frame clones here, not all; method: immunoSEQ multiplex PCR. The V and J calls and clone size were taken over from that table, and D and trimming were inferred from the DNA. Of fewer than 150,000 clones in the sample, around 80% are singletons; the top ten hold 8% to 10%. The TCR comes from an elderly woman in a cohort sampled during active or convalescent COVID-19. The material sequenced was peripheral blood.

The CDR3 sequence is CASSPGTGGVQPQHF. The CDR3, as DNA: TGTGCCAGCAGCCCCGGGACAGGGGGTGTTCAGCCCCAGCATTTT. V and J are TRBV7-2 and TRBJ1-5; 11 bases align to TRBD1. The CDR3 consists of 15 residues. With V trimmed by 5 bases and J by 6 bases, 6 bases remained unmatched. Germline assignment: CDR1 SGHTA and CDR2 FQGNSA.